Listed below are T cell receptor beta chains from one sample, sequenced in a study of molecular identifiers for immune sequencing clone quantification. MiXCR, run by TCRdb on the PCR reads, gives a single entry per CDR3 protein. In the table there are 97,000 or so distinct CDR3 sequences, approximately 24% of which are singletons. Sample: naive CD8+ T cells from blood, with Jurkat cell RNA spiked in. All receptors derive from a human donor in good health. Some libraries in this study had Jurkat cell RNA spiked in. The CDR3 runs from the conserved cysteine through the conserved F or W. The D gene is left open where the match is weak. Not all rows give a size; the values are once, few, many and, for expanded clones, a class.

clone_size d_call j_call v_call cdr3_aa cdr3_nt
. TRBD2 TRBJ2-3 TRBV11-3 CASSLRTSGADTQYF TGTGCCAGCAGCCTCAGGACTAGCGGGGCAGATACGCAGTATTTT
many TRBD2 TRBJ2-7 TRBV5-6 CASSPPGRVGYEQYF TGTGCCAGCAGCCCGCCTGGGAGGGTTGGCTACGAGCAGTACTTC
many TRBD2 TRBJ2-7 TRBV27 CASSFVSSGAYEQYF TGTGCCAGCAGTTTCGTGTCTAGCGGAGCCTACGAGCAGTACTTC
few . TRBJ2-1 TRBV19 CASDRGAGDEQFF TGTGCCTCCGACCGGGGCGCTGGGGATGAGCAGTTCTTC
few . TRBJ2-7 TRBV13 CASSLSSNSYEQYF TGTGCCAGCAGCTTATCAAGTAACTCCTACGAGCAGTACTTC
. . TRBJ2-6 TRBV27 CASSLAQAGANVPTF TGTGCCAGCAGTTTAGCCCAGGCTGGGGCCAACGTCCCGACTTTC
few . TRBJ2-1 TRBV4-3 CASSHVPGGLF TGCGCCAGCAGCCACGTTCCAGGTGGGCTCTTC
. . TRBJ2-7 TRBV3-2 CASSRQTSSYEQYF TGTGCCAGCAGCCGACAGACTAGCTCCTACGAGCAGTACTTC
many TRBD2 TRBJ2-7 TRBV5-6 CASSLSGLAPEQYF TGTGCCAGCAGCTTGTCGGGACTAGCTCCGGAGCAGTACTTC
. TRBD1 TRBJ2-7 TRBV5-1 CASSLAGQSSYEQYF TGCGCCAGCAGCTTGGCGGGACAGTCTTCCTACGAGCAGTACTTC
many TRBD2 TRBJ2-7 TRBV10-3 CAISEREGLSSYEQYF TGTGCCATCAGTGAGCGGGAGGGACTAAGCTCCTACGAGCAGTACTTC
few . TRBJ1-1 TRBV25-1 CASMGRGLTEAFF TGTGCCAGCATGGGGCGGGGACTGACTGAAGCTTTCTTT
many . TRBJ2-3 TRBV28 CASRVYSGTDTQYF TGTGCCAGCAGGGTATATAGCGGCACAGATACGCAGTATTTT
many . TRBJ2-1 TRBV10-1 CASSESIQGYNEQFF TGCGCCAGCAGTGAGTCGATTCAGGGCTACAATGAGCAGTTCTTC
many TRBD2 TRBJ2-3 TRBV7-9 CASSSTLAGTDTQYF TGTGCCAGCAGCTCAACGTTAGCGGGGACAGATACGCAGTATTTT